Given below is one T cell receptor beta chain in context. Its binding antigen is unknown. There are no base qualities to consult, and no much larger clone falls within one base. The source of the sample is a study of blood T cell repertoires in COVID-19 (TCRdb year 2020). As for the study more broadly: Samples from collaborators originated in the United States, Italy and Spain and spanned both the acute and convalescent phases of COVID-19. The prospective study material was composed of cDNA or gDNA derived from T cells, B-cell-depleted T cells, or PBMCs. Subjects who had been exposed to COVID-19, were actively infected with it, or had recovered from it provided the deeply sampled blood TCRbeta repertoires that made up the dataset. A freely available public database, intended as a resource for researchers studying the immune response to SARS-CoV-2, is where the repertoires were released. The samples were drawn from two sources: the first 160 participants of the ongoing ImmuneRACE study, and 1,200 or so subjects contributed by 6 global collaborators. A de-identified subject ID, COVID-19 status, age in years and sex were almost always included in the sample metadata. Where available, HLA class I and class II types were obtained from metadata supplied by the sample provider rather than from assay-based typing.

TCRbeta CDR3 regions were amplified from genomic DNA by means of the immunoSEQ Assay, a bias-controlled multiplex PCR. The original methods were these. The number of nucleated cells in each sample was estimated by amplification of reference gene primers within the assay. Sequence reads were collapsed and filtered to measure the absolute abundance of every unique TCRbeta CDR3 rearrangement. For each sample, productive Simpson clonality was calculated as the square root of Simpson's diversity index across productive rearrangements. TCRdb mirrors the immuneACCESS table, restricted to in-frame sequences. Some clones are absent from its copies; in checked studies, under half trace to an unresolved V gene, and the reason for the others is unknown. The D gene and trimming were derived from the DNA, and the V and J assignments and clone size from that table. The sample table lists a few hundred thousand clones, roughly 85% of them with a count of one. The ten most abundant clones make up roughly 4% of the sample.

Participants in the prospective study were enrolled through a virtual design, were aged roughly 18 to 100 years, and lived in 24 United States geographic areas. To assign participants to cohorts, the prospective study relied on clinical history that participants themselves reported in a screening survey and a study questionnaire. Recovered participants in ImmuneRACE Cohort 3 were defined as having two consecutive negative NP/OP PCR tests, clearance from a healthcare professional, or resolution of symptoms. Each participant in the prospective study had whole blood, serum and a nasopharyngeal or oropharyngeal swab collected by mobile phlebotomists. Prospective study participants could optionally give additional blood draws and questionnaires over an approximately two-month period. Prospective study blood samples were shipped either frozen or at room temperature before DNA extraction. What the authors observed across the whole study: How much clinical and demographic metadata was included differed by source and by participant, and the metadata was provided uncurated.

For CDR1 and CDR2, the germline V gene lists SGHTA and FQGTGA. The CDR3 starts with the cysteine, ends with the phenylalanine, and has 15 residues. Just the 45-base CDR3 DNA is kept, in frame starting at base 1. V trim: 0 bases; J trim: 9 bases; unmatched bases: 8. The source material was PBMCs or T cells enriched from blood (not recorded which). The receptor's source is a woman aged 25 to 39 who had recovered from COVID-19. The V gene is TRBV7-3 and the J gene is TRBJ2-1, with 7 central nucleotides matching TRBD2. The base sequence is TGTGCCAGCAGCTTAACGAACGGGGGGATGAGTGAGCAGTTCTTC. Its translation reads: CASSLTNGGMSEQFF.